The clone carrying this T cell receptor (beta chain) has a count of ten or more. Patients had received no treatment of any kind before thyroid surgery. TCRdb re-called clones via MiXCR from the PCR reads. The data contain roughly 33,000 clones, approximately 15% of them singletons. The germline V gene has CDR1 KGHSH and CDR2 LQKENI. Trimming took off 3 bases at V and 3 bases at J, with 6 bases between the two ends. This CDR3 region has 12 residues. The sample comes from a study of metastatic and nonmetastatic thyroid tumors. Sequenced input: blood. The TCR comes from a female donor with papillary thyroid cancer or a benign thyroid nodule (not recorded which). Some clones in this sample may be carry-over from other donors' samples. The V and J genes are TRBV18 and TRBJ2-7; D is ambiguous. As DNA, the CDR3 is TGTGCCAGCTCACCTACTCTCTACGAGCAGTACTTC. Protein: CASSPTLYEQYF.